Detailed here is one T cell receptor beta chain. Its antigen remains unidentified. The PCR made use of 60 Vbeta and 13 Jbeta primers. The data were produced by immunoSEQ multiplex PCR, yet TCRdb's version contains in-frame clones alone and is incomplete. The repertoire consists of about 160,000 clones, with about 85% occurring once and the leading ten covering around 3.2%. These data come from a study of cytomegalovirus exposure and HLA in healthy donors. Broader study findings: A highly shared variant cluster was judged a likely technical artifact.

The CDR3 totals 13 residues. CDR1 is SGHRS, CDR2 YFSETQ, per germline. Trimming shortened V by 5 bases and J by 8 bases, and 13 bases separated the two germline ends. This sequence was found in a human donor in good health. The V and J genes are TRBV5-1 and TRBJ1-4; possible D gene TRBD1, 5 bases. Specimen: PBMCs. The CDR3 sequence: CASRDNGKEKLFF. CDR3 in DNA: TGCGCCAGCAGGGACAACGGAAAGGAAAAACTGTTTTTT.